This T cell receptor beta chain originates from a study of blood T cell repertoires in COVID-19. Study-level information: There were acute and convalescent COVID-19 samples, and they came from the United States, Italy and Spain. PBMCs, B-cell-depleted T cells, or T cells provided the cDNA or gDNA that made up the material.

CDR1 and CDR2 from the germline V gene are MDHEN and SYDVKM. The CDR3 is 15 residues long. V dropped 4 bases and J dropped 3 bases, with 16 bases sitting between them. Per the original data handling: Estimates of nucleated cell counts were drawn from the amplification of reference gene primers. Produced via immunoSEQ multiplex PCR; TCRdb's table is partial and in-frame only. V, J and clone size are those of that table, while D and trimming were read from the DNA. The sample has 150,000 to 200,000 clones, just under 90% seen once; the top ten hold over 3.5%. The material sequenced was peripheral blood. This TCR derives from a young man with active or convalescent COVID-19. The V and J genes are TRBV28 and TRBJ2-7; no clear D. The CDR3 reads CASSSSGFPLYEQYV. The DNA of the CDR3 is TGTGCCAGCAGTTCCTCCGGGTTCCCTCTCTACGAGCAGTACGTC.